The clone carrying this TCR beta chain came up many times. The antigen is undetermined. The sample belongs to a study of cytomegalovirus exposure and HLA in healthy donors. Findings and limits, study-wide: The records held CMV serostatus as the only immune exposure information. Per published accounts, TCR beta sequences correctly predicted the HLA-A and HLA-B alleles of most subjects. Rare TCR sequences dominated, though some public TCRs recurred in many donors.

13 Jbeta primers and 60 Vbeta primers were used for the PCR. Generated by immunoSEQ multiplex PCR, the TCRdb table keeps only in-frame clones and is missing some. This sample has about 97,000 clones, with less than 9.5% found just once. Every donor was a healthy person donating bone marrow. The CDR3 sequence is 12 residues long. The ends were cut back, 3 bases at V and 10 bases at J, with 12 bases in the middle. CDR1 LGHNA and CDR2 YSLEER come from the germline V gene. The sample comprised PBMCs. This receptor was obtained from a man in his fifties or sixties in good health and CMV-seropositive. The chain has TRBV4-3 and TRBJ1-1; D is perhaps TRBD1 (5 bases). This CDR3 reads CASSQGPGLAFF. The DNA of the CDR3 is TGCGCCAGCAGCCAGGGCCCGGGACTAGCTTTCTTT.